These 26 T cell receptor beta chains came from one sample sequenced in a study of control samples from healthy donors and cancer patients. The repertoire was sequenced with immunoSEQ multiplex PCR; TCRdb's copy has only in-frame clones and lacks some. The sample carries around 94,000 clones, 90% recorded once. Input material: blood. Source of these receptors: a woman between 18 and 29 years old in good health.

This chain joins TRBV10-3 and TRBJ1-4; 9 nucleotides agree with TRBD1. Germline V gene lookup returns CDR1 ENHRY and CDR2 SYGVKD. CDR3 size: 16 residues. V gave up 6 bases and J gave up 6 bases; unmatched junction bases: 11. CDR3 region: CAISAQPGQGDEKLFF. The CDR3 coding sequence is TGTGCCATCAGCGCTCAACCGGGACAGGGTGATGAAAAACTGTTTTTT.

The chain links TRBV19 to TRBJ2-5, with 7 bases lining up with TRBD2. The V and J ends lost 5 bases and 5 bases, in that order; junction bases with no gene match: 20. The CDR3 loop spans 18 amino acids. The germline gives CDR1 LNHDA, CDR2 SQIVND (reference sequence). CDR3 in amino acids: CASSFQRGVMGGSETQYF. The CDR3 nucleotides are TGTGCCAGTAGTTTCCAGCGGGGAGTCATGGGGGGTTCCGAGACCCAGTACTTC.

The gene calls are TRBV2 and TRBJ1-2; possible D gene TRBD1, 5 bases. This CDR3 region has 15 residues. V dropped 4 bases and J dropped 6 bases, with 18 bases sitting between them. The germline CDR1 and CDR2 sequences are SNHLY and FYNNEI. The CDR3 bases are TGTGCCAGCAGTGGGTCTATTACAGGATCCGATGGCTACACCTTC. Translating it yields CASSGSITGSDGYTF.

The chain has TRBV27 and TRBJ1-6; D unresolved. Germline V gene lookup returns CDR1 MNHEY and CDR2 SMNVEV (reference sequence). V was cut by 0 bases and J by 7 bases, with 13 bases left in between. CDR3 length: 16 amino acids. The CDR3 DNA is TGTGCCAGCAGTTTATCGGTAGAGGGCTGGAATTCACCCCTCCACTTT. Translation gives CASSLSVEGWNSPLHF.

For the CDR3, the DNA is TGTGCCAGCAGCTCAGGGTTCCGCGCGAACACCGGGGAGCTGTTTTTT. Encoded protein: CASSSGFRANTGELFF. The rearrangement links TRBV11-2 to TRBJ2-2, with a possible D match to TRBD1 (5 bases). The CDR3 totals 16 residues. Germline CDR1 SGHAT, CDR2 FQNNGV. Trimming took 4 bases from V and 0 from J, leaving 12 bases between them.

The chain joins TRBV6-5 to TRBJ2-2; D is unclear. Germline-derived CDR1 and CDR2 are MNHEY and SVGAGI. The CDR3 sequence is 14 residues long. The V end lost 5 bases, the J end lost 5 bases, and 12 bases lay between the germline ends. CDR3 region: CASSKRQATGELFF. The CDR3, as DNA: TGTGCCAGCAGTAAACGGCAGGCTACCGGGGAGCTGTTTTTT.

The rearrangement links TRBV7-9 to TRBJ1-2, with D hard to call. CDR1 is SEHNR, CDR2 FQNEAQ, per germline (reference sequence). The CDR3 extends over 13 amino acids. Trimming took off 5 bases at V and 8 bases at J, with 15 bases between the two ends. DNA of the CDR3: TGTGCCAGCAGCCCCCGGGAGGGCGGGGGCTACACCTTC. It is translated as CASSPREGGGYTF.

The V call is TRBV2, the J call TRBJ2-1, with 12 bases aligning to TRBD2. V lost 4 bases to trimming and J lost 5 bases; unmatched junction nucleotides: 0. Per the germline V gene, CDR1 is SNHLY and CDR2 is FYNNEI. The CDR3 is 14 residues long. Written as DNA, the CDR3 is TGTGCCAGCAGTGGACTAGCGGGAGACAATGAGCAGTTCTTC. Protein product: CASSGLAGDNEQFF. Looking up the rest from reference TRBV2 and TRBJ2-1 gives the full variable domain: EPEVTQTPSHQVTQMGQEVILRCVPISNHLYFYWYRQILGQKVEFLVSFYNNEISEKSEIFDDQFSVERPDGSNFTLKIRSTKLEDSAMYFCASSGLAGDNEQFFGPGTRLTVL.

This chain joins TRBV4-1 and TRBJ2-1, with a possible D match to TRBD1 (6 bases). Trimming took off 0 bases at V and 3 bases at J, with 18 bases between the two ends. From germline, CDR1 is MGHRA and CDR2 YSYEKL. The CDR3 is 18 amino acids. Here the CDR3 reads CASSQDYYRTVDYNEQFF. In DNA, the CDR3 is TGCGCCAGCAGCCAAGATTATTATAGGACAGTAGACTACAATGAGCAGTTCTTC.

J is TRBJ2-1 and V is TRBV11-2; TRBD2 matches 12 bases. J was trimmed by 9 bases and V by 5 bases; bases with no gene match: 8. Germline CDR1 is SGHAT and CDR2 is FQNNGV. This CDR3 has 15 residues. CDR3 nucleotide sequence: TGTGCCAGCAGCCAAAAACTAGCGGGGGGCGGTGAGCAGTTCTTC. Translated, it gives CASSQKLAGGGEQFF. The full variable domain, its missing parts supplied by reference TRBV11-2 and TRBJ2-1, is EAGVAQSPRYKIIEKRQSVAFWCNPISGHATLYWYQQILGQGPKLLIQFQNNGVVDDSQLPKDRFSAERLKGVDSTLKIQPAKLEDSAVYLCASSQKLAGGGEQFFGPGTRLTVL.

The chain has TRBV19 and TRBJ1-5; D might be TRBD1 (5 bases). The germline V and J ends were trimmed by 5 bases and 5 bases, with 13 bases remaining between them. This CDR3 is 14 amino acids long. In germline, CDR1 is LNHDA, CDR2 SQIVND (reference sequence). CDR3 nucleotides: TGTGCCAGTAGTGCCAGGGTACGGGATCAGCCCCAGCATTTT. Translation gives CASSARVRDQPQHF. The whole variable domain, filled in from reference TRBV19 and TRBJ1-5, reads DGGITQSPKYLFRKEGQNVTLSCEQNLNHDAMYWYRQDPGQGLRLIYYSQIVNDFQKGDIAEGYSVSREKKESFPLTVTSAQKNPTAFYLCASSARVRDQPQHFGDGTRLSIL.

The chain links TRBV6-5 to TRBJ1-1, with 8 bases aligning to TRBD1. Trimming cost V 2 bases and J 5 bases; bases outside gene matches: 7. Per germline, CDR1 MNHEY and CDR2 SVGAGI. The CDR3 runs to 15 residues. The CDR3 reads CASSYAQGGETEAFF. The DNA of the CDR3 is TGTGCCAGCAGTTACGCACAGGGGGGGGAAACTGAAGCTTTCTTT.

The chain combines TRBV19 with TRBJ2-2, with TRBD2 matching 9 bases. The V and J ends lost 1 base and 5 bases, in that order; junction bases with no gene match: 11. CDR1 and CDR2 from the germline V gene are LNHDA and SQIVND (reference sequence). This CDR3 is 18 amino acids long. Written as DNA, the CDR3 is TGTGCCAGTAGTATAGCCCGACCGCGGGGGGGAGGGACCGGGGAGCTGTTTTTT. It encodes CASSIARPRGGGTGELFF.

V gene TRBV25-1 combines with J gene TRBJ1-5; D unresolved. The CDR3 has 11 residues. Trimming took off 5 bases at V and 5 bases at J, with 4 bases between the two ends. Germline loops: CDR1 MGHDK, CDR2 SYGVNS. In DNA, the CDR3 is TGTGCCAGCAGTCTCCATCAGCCCCAGCATTTT. This sequence encodes CASSLHQPQHF.

The rearrangement joins TRBV7-9 to TRBJ1-4; D is unclear. The V end was cut by 4 bases, the J end by 6 bases, with 12 bases between. CDR3 length: 14 residues. From germline, CDR1 is SEHNR and CDR2 FQNEAQ (reference sequence). CDR3 nucleotide sequence: TGTGCCAGCAGCTGGATTGGGCTGGATGAAAAACTGTTTTTT. Translated: CASSWIGLDEKLFF.

This sequence joins TRBV6-6 and TRBJ1-6; a possible D gene is TRBD1 (6 bases). Trimming removed 4 bases at V and 5 bases at J, with 15 bases between. In germline, CDR1 is MNHNY, CDR2 SVGAGI (reference sequence). The CDR3 totals 16 residues. CDR3 nucleotide sequence: TGTGCCAGCAGTTCTGACCCAGACAGGAATAATTCACCCCTCCACTTT. Protein product: CASSSDPDRNNSPLHF.

This chain joins TRBV7-9 and TRBJ2-3; D not resolved. The V and J ends lost 5 bases and 3 bases respectively, with 3 bases between them. This CDR3 has 11 residues. Germline values: CDR1 SEHNR, CDR2 FQNEAQ (reference sequence). The DNA of the CDR3 is TGTGCCAGCAGCCCAACAGATACGCAGTATTTT. This encodes CASSPTDTQYF.

This clone was counted a single time. V gene TRBV2 combines with J gene TRBJ1-6; the D is unclear. V shed 3 bases and J shed 1 base, with 10 bases lying between them. Germline CDR1 is SNHLY and CDR2 is FYNNEI. The CDR3 spans 16 residues. The CDR3 nucleotides are TGTGCCAGCAGTGACGAGGCTGTATCCTATAATTCACCCCTCCACTTT. Its protein product is CASSDEAVSYNSPLHF.

This clone has only one observation. J is TRBJ2-7 and V is TRBV7-9; weak D call: TRBD2 (7 bases). Trimming pared 1 base from V and 4 bases from J, leaving 14 bases between. Germline CDR1 and CDR2: SEHNR and FQNEAQ (reference sequence). The CDR3 length is 15 residues. CDR3 protein: CASSLGGGQGYEQYF. As DNA, the CDR3 is TGTGCCAGCAGCTTAGGGGGGGGGCAGGGGTACGAGCAGTACTTC.

The chain joins TRBV28 to TRBJ2-7; D is possibly TRBD1 (6 bases). The length of the CDR3 is 13 residues. From germline, CDR1 is MDHEN and CDR2 SYDVKM. Trimming stripped 6 bases from V and 7 bases from J, with 16 bases between. The CDR3 DNA sequence: TGTGCCAGCAGGCGAACAGGGACGGGGGAGCAGTACTTC. Encoded protein: CASRRTGTGEQYF.

This clone was counted only a few times. This chain joins TRBV6-4 and TRBJ2-3; a possible D gene is TRBD1 (8 bases). V lost 0 bases, J lost 4 bases, and 11 bases lay in between. CDR1 is MRHNA and CDR2 is SNTAGT in the germline V gene. This CDR3 is built from 15 residues. DNA of the CDR3: TGTGCCAGCAGTGACTCAACAGGGGGGGCAGATACGCAGTATTTT. It is translated as CASSDSTGGADTQYF.

This rearrangement joins TRBV6-5 to TRBJ2-7; 7 nucleotides line up with TRBD2. Germline V CDR1 and CDR2: MNHEY, SVGAGI. After removal of 9 bases from V and 5 bases from J, the junction contained 10 bases not matched to a gene. CDR3 size: 13 residues. In DNA, the CDR3 is TGTGCCAGTACTAGCGCCTCTAGGAACGAGCAGTACTTC. Protein product: CASTSASRNEQYF.

The V and J genes are TRBV29-1 and TRBJ1-2; unclear D gene. CDR1 SQVTM and CDR2 ANQGSEA come from the germline V gene. The length of the CDR3 is 14 residues. Trimming removed 3 bases from V and 4 bases from J, with 15 bases in between. The CDR3 protein is CSVDSPLGPYGYTF. The CDR3 DNA is TGCAGCGTTGATAGCCCCCTGGGTCCCTATGGCTACACCTTC.

The chain carries TRBV27 and TRBJ1-4; unclear D gene. Germline V lookup: CDR1 MNHEY, CDR2 SMNVEV (reference sequence). Trimming cost V 10 bases and J 8 bases, with 17 bases left between them. The CDR3 totals 13 residues. CDR3 loop: CATSISGREKLFF. CDR3 DNA: TGTGCCACCTCCATCTCGGGTCGGGAAAAACTGTTTTTT.

This chain connects TRBV20-1 to TRBJ2-5; D is undetermined. V was cut by 1 base and J by 5 bases, with 5 bases left in between. CDR1 and CDR2 from the germline V gene are DFQATT and SNEGSKA (reference sequence). The CDR3 is 11 amino acids. DNA for the CDR3: TGCAGTGCTAGAGCGATTGAGACCCAGTACTTC. The encoded protein is CSARAIETQYF.

The chain employs TRBV9 and TRBJ1-5; D is ambiguous. The length of the CDR3 is 15 residues. Deletions cut 4 bases from V and 5 bases from J, with 16 bases between. The germline V gene has CDR1 SGDLS and CDR2 YYNGEE. CDR3 region: CASSPRAGHDQPQHF. The CDR3 region has the DNA TGTGCCAGCAGCCCCCGGGCCGGTCACGATCAGCCCCAGCATTTT.